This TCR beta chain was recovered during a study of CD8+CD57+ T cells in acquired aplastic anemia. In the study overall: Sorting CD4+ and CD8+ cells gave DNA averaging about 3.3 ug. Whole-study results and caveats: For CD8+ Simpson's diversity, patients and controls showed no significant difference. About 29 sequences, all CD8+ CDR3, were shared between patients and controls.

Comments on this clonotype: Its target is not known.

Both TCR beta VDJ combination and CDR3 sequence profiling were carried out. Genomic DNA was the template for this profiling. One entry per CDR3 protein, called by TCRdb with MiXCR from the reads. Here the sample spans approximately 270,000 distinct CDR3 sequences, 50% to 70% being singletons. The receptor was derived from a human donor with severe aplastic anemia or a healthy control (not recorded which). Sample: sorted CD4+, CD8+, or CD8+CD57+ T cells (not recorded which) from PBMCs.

The CDR3 DNA is TGCAGTGCTAGAGATTTCCGGGGCGGAAGCAATCAGCCCCAGCATTTT. Translation gives CSARDFRGGSNQPQHF. The V gene is TRBV20-1, the J gene TRBJ1-5, with D tentatively TRBD1 (5 bases). Germline V gene data show CDR1 as DFQATT and CDR2 as SNEGSKA (reference sequence). The CDR3 consists of 16 residues. Deletions cut 0 bases from V and 1 base from J, with 13 bases between.